This T cell receptor (beta chain) is from a study of T cells after yellow fever vaccination. Across the study: Preparation used SMART-Seq v4 Ultra Low Input for the low-cell-number fractions. Study conclusions and caveats: Weaker overall was a secondary response that nonetheless peaked faster, on day 5 versus 15. From the bulk population, abundant clonotypes could contaminate and appear within FACS-sorted repertoires.

To note about this clonotype: Its target is not known.

V lost 3 bases to trimming and J lost 4 bases, with 5 bases between them. Germline V gene lookup returns CDR1 GTSNPN and CDR2 SVGIG (reference sequence). The CDR3 length is 11 residues. By 5'RACE template switching, TCR cDNA was produced, with a universal primer site and UMIs added in the process. TCRdb redid the calling of the 5' RACE reads with MiXCR, one entry per CDR3 protein. The sample lists more than 450,000 distinct CDR3 sequences; roughly 22% were seen once. The material was PBMCs, obtained roughly 20 days after the first yellow fever vaccination. This clonotype was obtained from a man between 18 and 35 years old who received the YFV17D yellow fever vaccine. This chain connects TRBV30 to TRBJ2-3; the D is unclear. The CDR3: CAWSPADTQYF. CDR3 DNA: TGTGCCTGGAGCCCAGCAGATACGCAGTATTTT.